The 20 T cell receptor beta chains below were found in one sample sequenced in a study of beta chain features in type 1 diabetes. Study outcomes and limitations: In every one of the four CD4+ subsets, TCRB CDR3s were moderately but significantly shorter in Type 1 diabetes patients.

These receptors' antigens are unknown. Every isolated RNA sample was fully reverse transcribed, so sequencing captured expressed TCRB transcripts. The data were produced by immunoSEQ multiplex PCR, yet TCRdb's version contains in-frame clones alone and is incomplete. Among some 370,000 clones, over 9% were seen once, and the ten largest hold 0.55% to 0.75%. Sequencing was done on a sample of central memory CD4+ T cells from blood. These receptors came from a man younger than 45 with type 1 diabetes.

V usage is TRBV7-6 and J usage is TRBJ1-2, with D possibly being TRBD1 (6 bases). Trimming shortened V by 4 bases and J by 10 bases, and 19 bases separated the two germline ends. There are 14 residues in the CDR3. Germline CDR1 reads SGHVS; CDR2 reads FNYEAQ. The CDR3 DNA follows: TGTGCCAGCAGCTACACAGGGTTTAGTTCCGACTACACCTTC. Translated: CASSYTGFSSDYTF.

In this sample, this clone turned up a few times. V usage is TRBV4-3 and J usage is TRBJ2-7; possibly TRBD2 for D (5 bases). Deletions cut 4 bases from V and 6 bases from J, with 19 bases between. Germline V gene data show CDR1 as LGHNA and CDR2 as YSLEER. The length of the CDR3 is 15 residues. As DNA, the CDR3 is TGCGCCAGCAGCCTTAATAAGGGAGTAGGAGGCGAGCAGTACTTC. Translated, it gives CASSLNKGVGGEQYF.

J is TRBJ2-1 and V is TRBV11-3; 10 bases agree with TRBD2. This CDR3 has 17 amino acids. Losses at the gene ends were 3 bases for V and 9 bases for J; bases not matched to a gene: 14. Germline values: CDR1 SGHNT, CDR2 YENEEA. The CDR3 spells CASSLAASGSQGSEQFF. The CDR3 bases are TGTGCCAGCAGCTTGGCGGCTAGCGGGAGTCAAGGGAGTGAGCAGTTCTTC.

A word on this clone: Given a much more abundant clone one base away, this may be a read error. This sample includes further DNA sequences coding for the same CDR3. CDR3 sequence reads: CASRSGPGGNTEAFF. CDR3 sequence (DNA): TGTGCCAGCAGAAGCGGGCCGGGGGGGAACACTGAAGCTTTCTTT. The chain is built from TRBV7-2 and TRBJ1-1, with a weak D call TRBD1 (5 bases). This CDR3 is built from 15 residues. V was clipped by 6 bases and J by 1 base, with 15 bases between them. Germline loops: CDR1 SGHTA, CDR2 FQGNSA. Drawing the rest from reference TRBV7-2 and TRBJ1-1, the complete variable domain is GAGVSQSPSNKVTEKGKDVELRCDPISGHTALYWYRQSLGQGLEFLIYFQGNSAPDKSGLPSDRFSAERTGGSVSTLTIQRTQQEDSAVYLCASRSGPGGNTEAFFGQGTRLTVV.

This clone has just a few counts. The chain uses TRBV4-1 and TRBJ2-7; 13 nucleotides align to TRBD2. Germline-derived CDR1 and CDR2 are MGHRA and YSYEKL. The CDR3 covers 14 residues. V trimming: 4 bases; J trimming: 6 bases; junction bases outside the gene matches: 3. CDR3 coding DNA: TGCGCCAGCAGCCCCCGGACTAGCGGGGGCGAGCAGTACTTC. Translated, it gives CASSPRTSGGEQYF.

Regarding this clone: At one end, the junction sequence differs from germline, possibly due to a read error. J is TRBJ2-7 and V is TRBV28; 9 positions match TRBD2. Germline CDR1 and CDR2: MDHEN and SYDVKM. The CDR3 consists of 14 residues. The CDR3 here is CATSTGTSPYEHYF. The DNA of the CDR3 is TGTGCCACCTCCACCGGGACTAGCCCTTACGAGCATTACTTC.

This clone has a count of ten or more. The rearrangement uses TRBV7-2 and TRBJ2-7, with D maybe TRBD2 (6 bases). This CDR3 region has 15 residues. V was shortened by 0 bases and J by 2 bases, with 11 bases between the two germline ends. CDR1 SGHTA and CDR2 FQGNSA come from the germline V gene. CDR3: CASSLAGLSAYEQYF. DNA for the CDR3: TGTGCCAGCAGCTTAGCGGGACTTTCCGCCTACGAGCAGTACTTC.

A few counts support this clone. The V call is TRBV15, the J call TRBJ2-3, with D hard to call. The CDR3 runs to 14 residues. In germline, CDR1 is LNHNV, CDR2 YYDKDF (reference sequence). V lost 1 base, J lost 2 bases, and 7 bases lay in between. The CDR3 loop is CATSRVGYTDTQYF. CDR3 nucleotides: TGTGCCACCAGCAGAGTAGGATACACAGATACGCAGTATTTT.

This clone came up a few times. This chain uses TRBV7-2 with TRBJ1-1; tentatively, D is TRBD1 (5 bases). Germline V lookup: CDR1 SGHTA, CDR2 FQGNSA. Trimming took off 7 bases at V and 8 bases at J, with 20 bases between the two ends. CDR3 length: 14 residues. CDR3 protein: CASTPWGFGDEAFF. CDR3 nucleotides: TGTGCCAGCACACCCTGGGGGTTTGGCGACGAAGCTTTCTTT.

There are many counts of this clone. The J gene is TRBJ1-4, the V gene TRBV7-2; D is ambiguous. With 1 base removed from V and 8 bases from J, the gap between germline ends came to 11 bases. The germline V gene encodes CDR1 SGHTA and CDR2 FQGNSA. The CDR3 spans 14 residues. CDR3 region: CASSLGRLGEKLFF. In DNA, the CDR3 is TGTGCCAGCAGCTTAGGCCGATTGGGGGAAAAACTGTTTTTT.

This chain joins TRBV2 and TRBJ2-1, with 10 bases identical to TRBD2. The length of the CDR3 is 15 residues. Germline V gene sequence: CDR1 SNHLY, CDR2 FYNNEI. V shed 3 bases and J 10 bases; nucleotides not matched to a gene: 9. CDR3 DNA: TGTGCCAGCAGTGACCCCGCTAGCGGGAGTAGCGAGCAGTTCTTC. Its protein product is CASSDPASGSSEQFF.

This clone has ten or more counts. This chain joins TRBV6-1 and TRBJ2-1; 7 bases line up with TRBD2. Trimming removed 2 bases from V and 2 bases from J; junction bases left unmatched: 3. The germline V gene encodes CDR1 MNHNS and CDR2 SASEGT. The CDR3 is 15 residues long. Here the CDR3 reads CASSELLAAYNEQFF. The CDR3 DNA is TGTGCCAGCAGTGAACTTCTAGCGGCCTACAATGAGCAGTTCTTC.

This clone was recorded only once. The chain uses TRBV9 and TRBJ2-2; the D is unclear. Germline V gives CDR1 SGDLS, CDR2 YYNGEE. This CDR3 is 13 amino acids long. V was shortened by 0 bases and J by 6 bases, with 6 bases between the two germline ends. CDR3 sequence: CASSVGGAGELFF. CDR3 in DNA: TGTGCCAGCAGCGTAGGAGGCGCCGGGGAGCTGTTTTTT. Looking up the rest from reference TRBV9 and TRBJ2-2 gives the full variable domain: DSGVTQTPKHLITATGQRVTLRCSPRSGDLSVYWYQQSLDQGLQFLIQYYNGEERAKGNILERFSAQQFPDLHSELNLSSLELGDSALYFCASSVGGAGELFFGEGSRLTVL.

This clone was detected a few times. The J gene is TRBJ2-1, the V gene TRBV7-9; 7 bases fit TRBD2. Unmatched junction bases numbered 21, after V lost 5 bases and J lost 8 bases. This CDR3 spans 18 amino acids. CDR1 and CDR2 from the germline V gene are SEHNR and FQNEAQ (reference sequence). The CDR3 is CASSPKTRLAVPVHEQFF. The CDR3, as DNA: TGTGCCAGCAGCCCTAAAACAAGACTAGCAGTTCCTGTGCATGAGCAGTTCTTC.

This clone has more than one count but fewer than ten. The chain employs TRBV5-1 and TRBJ1-1; D ambiguous. The V end was cut by 1 base, the J end by 3 bases, with 7 bases between. CDR1 is SGHRS and CDR2 is YFSETQ in the germline V gene. The CDR3 covers 13 residues. Written as DNA, the CDR3 is TGCGCCAGCAGCTTGAGAGAATACACTGAAGCTTTCTTT. Its protein product is CASSLREYTEAFF.

This clone was seen a few times. Compared with germline, one end of the junction differs, possibly owing to a read error. The chain links TRBV6-5 to TRBJ2-1; 9 bases fit TRBD2. CDR3 size: 14 residues. The V gene's germline CDR1 is MNHEY and CDR2 SVGAGI. As DNA, the CDR3 is TGTGCCATCAGTGCTAAGCGGGAGGCCCCTGGTCAGTTCTTC. It specifies CAISAKREAPGQFF.

The chain recombines TRBV7-9 with TRBJ2-7, with 10 bases matching TRBD2. Trimming took 3 bases from V and 5 from J; bases not matched to a gene: 10. Germline assignment: CDR1 SEHNR and CDR2 FQNEAQ (reference sequence). The CDR3 length is 16 residues. Here the CDR3 DNA reads TGTGCCAGCAGCTTCTACTTAGCGGGAGGAAGAAACGAGCAGTACTTC. Its translation: CASSFYLAGGRNEQYF.

This sequence joins TRBV11-2 and TRBJ1-4; 10 nucleotides align to TRBD1. The germline gives CDR1 SGHAT, CDR2 FQNNGV. Trimming cost V 5 bases and J 8 bases; bases outside gene matches: 8. This CDR3 is built from 15 residues. The CDR3 coding sequence is TGTGCCAGCAGCCCAAAGACAGGGGGCAGCGAAAAACTGTTTTTT. It translates to CASSPKTGGSEKLFF.

This clone has a count of ten or more. The V gene is TRBV14, the J gene TRBJ2-7, with D possibly matching TRBD1 (5 bases). From germline, CDR1 is SGHDN and CDR2 FVKESK. V lost 5 bases to trimming and J lost 3 bases, with 17 bases between them. This CDR3 contains 15 residues. The CDR3 nucleotides are TGTGCCAGCAGCGAGCTTTTAAGGGGAATCTACGAGCAGTACTTC. It codes for CASSELLRGIYEQYF.

This clone has just a few counts. The V and J genes are TRBV19 and TRBJ2-1; TRBD2 matches at 11 bases. Trimming cost V 3 bases and J 5 bases; bases outside gene matches: 3. Looked up from germline, CDR1 is LNHDA and CDR2 is SQIVND (reference sequence). This CDR3 has 15 amino acids. In nucleotides, the CDR3 is TGTGCCAGTAGTATGCTAGCGGGAGGTCACAATGAGCAGTTCTTC. Protein: CASSMLAGGHNEQFF.